The clone carrying this T cell receptor (beta chain) has ten or more counts. This entry belongs to a study of T-cell memory formation after mild COVID-19. Deletions cut 1 base from V and 7 bases from J, with 17 bases between. CDR1 is LGHNA, CDR2 YSLEER, per germline. The CDR3 has 16 residues. TCRdb reprocessed the 5' RACE reads with MiXCR, giving one entry per CDR3 protein. This table has around 6,000 distinct CDR3 sequences, roughly 20% appearing once. The chain carries TRBV4-3 and TRBJ2-1; D is unclear. Sequencing was done on a sample of PBMCs or a T cell subset sorted from them (not recorded which). The sequence was collected from an adult woman who had mild COVID-19 (a few samples of this study predate the infection). Cell type and time point are not known. The CDR3 nucleotides are TGCGCCAGCAGCCAAGGGTCCAGACCAGTTTGGAATGAGCAGTTCTTC. It specifies CASSQGSRPVWNEQFF.